This TCR beta chain was recorded in a study of blood T cells in healthy people across ages. Next came a second PCR, run for about 7 to 11 cycles, which used a sample-barcoded 5' primer along with a J-beta primer mix. TCRdb re-called the 5' RACE reads through MiXCR, storing one row per CDR3 protein. Of over a million distinct CDR3 sequences in the sample, under 45% were seen once. The CDR3 totals 12 residues. Looked up from germline, CDR1 is DFQATT and CDR2 is SNEGSKA (reference sequence). V was trimmed by 7 bases and J by 0 bases, leaving 8 bases between them. This sequence originates from a woman aged 55-75 years in good health. The chain couples TRBV20-1 to TRBJ2-3; D not certain. The sample consisted of blood. Here the CDR3 reads CSGVESTDTQYF. CDR3 sequence (DNA): TGCAGTGGGGTCGAGAGCACAGATACGCAGTATTTT.